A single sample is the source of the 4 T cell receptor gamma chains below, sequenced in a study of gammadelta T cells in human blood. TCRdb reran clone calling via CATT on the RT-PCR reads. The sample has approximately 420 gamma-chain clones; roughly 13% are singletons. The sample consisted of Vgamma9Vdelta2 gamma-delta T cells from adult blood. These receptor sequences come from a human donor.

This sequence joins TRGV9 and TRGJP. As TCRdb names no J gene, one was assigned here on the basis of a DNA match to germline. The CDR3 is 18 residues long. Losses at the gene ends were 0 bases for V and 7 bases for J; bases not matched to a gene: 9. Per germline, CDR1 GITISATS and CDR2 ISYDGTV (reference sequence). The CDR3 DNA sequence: TGTGCCTTGTGGGAGGTGCAGTTGGAGGAGTTGGGCAAAAAAATCAAGGTATTT. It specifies CALWEVQLEELGKKIKVF.

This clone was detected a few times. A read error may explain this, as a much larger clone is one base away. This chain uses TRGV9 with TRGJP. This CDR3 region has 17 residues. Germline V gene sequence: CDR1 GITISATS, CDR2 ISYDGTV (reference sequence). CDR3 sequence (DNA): TGTGCCTTGTGGCAGGTGTGGCAAGAGTTGGGCAAAAAAATCAAGGTATTT. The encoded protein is CALWQVWQELGKKIKVF.

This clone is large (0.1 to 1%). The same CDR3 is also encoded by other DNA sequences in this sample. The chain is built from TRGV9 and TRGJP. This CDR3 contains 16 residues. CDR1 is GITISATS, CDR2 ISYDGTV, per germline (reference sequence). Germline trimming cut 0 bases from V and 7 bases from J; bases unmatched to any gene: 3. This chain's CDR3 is CALWEVDELGKKIKVF. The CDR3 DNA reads TGTGCCTTGTGGGAGGTGGATGAGTTGGGCAAAAAAATCAAGGTATTT.

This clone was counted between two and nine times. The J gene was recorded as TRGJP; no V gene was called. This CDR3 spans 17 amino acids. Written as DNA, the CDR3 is TGTGCCTTGTGGGACCTCTATACAGGGTTGGGCAAAAAAATCAAGGTATTT. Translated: CALWDLYTGLGKKIKVF.